This T cell receptor beta chain was observed in a study of siplizumab effects on memory and regulatory T cells. Each sample contributed roughly 10^5 TCR templates to the assay. The assay was immunoSEQ multiplex PCR, and TCRdb's table has in-frame clones only and misses some. The table includes some 7,000 clones, under 80% detected once. To note about this clone: Its antigen is currently unknown.

General study results and limits: Researchers did not confirm the suppressive function of proliferating Tregs from siplizumab cultures. Naive T cells appeared more varied than memory cells and looked like key alloresponse contributors.

The CDR3 runs to 13 residues. Trimming stripped 9 bases from V and 0 bases from J, with 12 bases between. In germline, CDR1 is LNHDA, CDR2 SQIVND (reference sequence). The clonotype comes from a human donor in good health. The sample taken for sequencing was effector memory CD8+ T cells sorted from blood. Subset denoted: unstimulated CD8+ effector memory T cells. The chain recombines TRBV19 with TRBJ2-7, with D perhaps assigned TRBD1 or TRBD2 (6 bases each). CDR3 amino acids: CASGGHTSYEQYF. The CDR3 DNA sequence: TGTGCCAGCGGGGGCCATACCTCCTACGAGCAGTACTTC.